Sequencing of this T cell receptor (beta chain) was carried out in a study of CD8 T cells in ankylosing spondylitis. Study conclusions and caveats: Previously reported in reactive arthritis synovial fluid and blood were some of the motif variants. Within matched ankylosing spondylitis synovial fluid, disease-linked clones were reportedly significantly enriched. About 8 highly homologous variants made up a TCR beta motif, and this motif appeared characteristic of ankylosing spondylitis blood. With a CD8+ phenotype, disease-linked clones were relatively rare in peripheral blood.

This clonotype was counted many times. Its antigen is undetermined. Making use of molecular barcodes, quantitative 5'-RACE generated TCR beta libraries. TCRdb re-called the 5' RACE reads with MiXCR, one entry per CDR3 protein. The sample shows 750,000 to 850,000 distinct CDR3 sequences, roughly 10% of them seen only once. Germline V gene sequence: CDR1 LNHNV, CDR2 YYDKDF (reference sequence). V was trimmed by 0 bases and J by 6 bases, leaving 7 bases between them. The CDR3 totals 13 residues. V is TRBV15 and J is TRBJ2-3; a weak D match, TRBD1 (5 bases). Sequences were obtained from blood, either unsorted or a sorted T cell fraction (not recorded which). The source of this sequence is a male donor with ankylosing spondylitis. CDR3 region: CATSRDRADTQYF. The CDR3 coding sequence is TGTGCCACCAGCAGAGACAGGGCGGATACGCAGTATTTT.